This T cell receptor (beta chain) was documented in a study of T cell responses to AZD1222 COVID-19 vaccine. Overall study results and limits: At study baseline, merely six AZD1222 recipients were seropositive.

The data were produced by immunoSEQ multiplex PCR, yet TCRdb's version contains in-frame clones alone and is incomplete. The sample holds 120,000 or so clones; about 90% are singletons and the top ten take about 5.2%. The germline V gene encodes CDR1 MNHEY and CDR2 SVGAGI. V shed 7 bases and J shed 6 bases, with 18 bases lying between them. The CDR3 contains 14 residues. In regard to this clone: Its antigen is undetermined.

The material was peripheral blood, obtained on day 0 of AZD1222 vaccination. The chain links TRBV6-5 to TRBJ1-2; the D gene is possibly TRBD1 (6 bases). The TCR sequence derives from an adult in good health. The CDR3 here is CASNPRGARDGYTF. Here the CDR3 DNA reads TGTGCCAGCAACCCAAGGGGGGCGAGGGATGGCTACACCTTC.